This T cell receptor beta chain came from a study of PD-L1 blockade in urothelial cancer. Time point described: peripheral blood 6 weeks after treatment start. It was locally advanced or metastatic urothelial carcinoma that patients had. The V gene's germline CDR1 is MNHEY and CDR2 SMNVEV (reference sequence). The CDR3 consists of 14 residues. The V end was cut by 6 bases, the J end by 8 bases, with 19 bases between. Sequencing used immunoSEQ multiplex PCR; TCRdb keeps in-frame clones, though not all of them. There are 30,000 to 45,000 clones in the sample; about 80% occur only once, and roughly a tenth lies in the top ten.

The origin of this receptor is a middle-aged man with urothelial cancer. The chain is built from TRBV27 and TRBJ1-1; D not resolved. Sample: PBMCs, taken around atezolizumab (anti-PD-L1) treatment. CDR3 residues: CASRESAGFGEAFF. The CDR3 DNA follows: TGTGCCAGCAGGGAGTCGGCTGGGTTTGGGGAAGCTTTCTTT.